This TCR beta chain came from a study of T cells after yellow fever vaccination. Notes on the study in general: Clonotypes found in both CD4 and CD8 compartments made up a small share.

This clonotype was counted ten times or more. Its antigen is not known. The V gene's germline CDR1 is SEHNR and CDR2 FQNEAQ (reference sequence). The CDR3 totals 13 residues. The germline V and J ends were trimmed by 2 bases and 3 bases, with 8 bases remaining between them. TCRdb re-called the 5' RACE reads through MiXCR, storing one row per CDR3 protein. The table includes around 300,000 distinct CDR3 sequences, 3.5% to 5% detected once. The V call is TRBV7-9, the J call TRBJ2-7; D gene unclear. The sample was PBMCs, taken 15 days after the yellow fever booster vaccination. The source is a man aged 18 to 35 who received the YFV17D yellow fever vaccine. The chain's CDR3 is CASSLTLFYEQYF. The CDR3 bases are TGTGCCAGCAGCTTAACACTTTTCTACGAGCAGTACTTC.